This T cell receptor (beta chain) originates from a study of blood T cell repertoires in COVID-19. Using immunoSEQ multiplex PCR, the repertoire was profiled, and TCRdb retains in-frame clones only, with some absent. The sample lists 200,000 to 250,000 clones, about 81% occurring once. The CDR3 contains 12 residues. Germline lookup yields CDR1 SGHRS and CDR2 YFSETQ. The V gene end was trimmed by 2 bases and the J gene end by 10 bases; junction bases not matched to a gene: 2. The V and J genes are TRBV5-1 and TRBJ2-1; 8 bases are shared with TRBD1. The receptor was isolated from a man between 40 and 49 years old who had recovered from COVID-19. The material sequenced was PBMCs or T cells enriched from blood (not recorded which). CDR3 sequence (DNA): TGCGCCAGCAGCTTCGGACAGGGAGAGCAGTTCTTC. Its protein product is CASSFGQGEQFF. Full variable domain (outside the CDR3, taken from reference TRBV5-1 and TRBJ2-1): KAGVTQTPRYLIKTRGQQVTLSCSPISGHRSVSWYQQTPGQGLQFLFEYFSETQRNKGNFPGRFSGRQFSNSRSEMNVSTLELGDSALYLCASSFGQGEQFFGPGTRLTVL.